This is a list of T cell receptor beta chains from one sample in a study of cytomegalovirus exposure and HLA in healthy donors. Sequencing was performed with immunoSEQ multiplex PCR; in TCRdb, only in-frame clones are kept and a portion is missing. The repertoire holds 85,000 to 90,000 clones, with 95% to 98% as singletons. The sample comprised PBMCs. Receptors were obtained from a man between 18 and 29 years old in good health and CMV-seronegative. Both conserved end residues are part of each CDR3. The order of the fields is CDR3 protein, CDR3 DNA, clone size, D gene, J gene, V gene. The D gene is left open where the match is weak. Rows give clone size only sometimes, using once, few, many, or a class for an expanded clone.

CSAIAGENIQYF	TGCAGCGCAATAGCGGGAGAAAACATTCAGTACTTC	NA	TRBD2	TRBJ2-4	TRBV29-1
CASSRFLAARSDEQFF	TGCGCCAGCAGCCGTTTCCTAGCGGCCCGAAGCGATGAGCAGTTCTTC	NA	TRBD2	TRBJ2-1	TRBV10-2
CASSSPGTSGAYEQYF	TGTGCCAGCTCATCGCCCGGGACTAGCGGAGCCTACGAGCAGTACTTC	NA	TRBD2	TRBJ2-7	TRBV18
CASSPGTSGAQETQYF	TGTGCCAGCAGCCCCGGGACTAGCGGAGCTCAAGAGACCCAGTACTTC	NA	TRBD2	TRBJ2-5	TRBV7-9
CASSPTDRGLYTEAFF	TGTGCCAGCAGTCCGACAGACAGGGGGCTATACACTGAAGCTTTCTTT	NA	TRBD1	TRBJ1-1	TRBV27
CASSFRQSRQYF	TGTGCCAGCAGCTTTAGACAGAGTAGGCAGTACTTC	NA	NA	TRBJ2-7	TRBV27
CASSLAEGSYNEQFF	TGTGCCAGTAGCCTAGCGGAAGGCTCCTACAATGAGCAGTTCTTC	NA	TRBD2	TRBJ2-1	TRBV19
CAILKREAADTQYF	TGTGCCATCTTGAAGCGGGAGGCGGCAGATACGCAGTATTTT	NA	TRBD2	TRBJ2-3	TRBV2
CASSVTSGSRETQYF	TGTGCCAGTAGTGTGACTAGCGGGAGTCGGGAGACCCAGTACTTC	NA	TRBD2	TRBJ2-5	TRBV19
CASSADRGFFNEQFF	TGTGCCAGCAGTGCGGACAGGGGGTTTTTCAATGAGCAGTTCTTC	NA	TRBD1	TRBJ2-1	TRBV6-1
CASRLQGSGDTQYF	TGCGCCAGCAGATTACAGGGGTCAGGAGATACGCAGTATTTT	NA	TRBD1	TRBJ2-3	TRBV5-1
CASSQDITGGWDGYTF	TGCGCCAGCAGCCAAGATATAACAGGGGGCTGGGATGGCTACACCTTC	NA	TRBD1	TRBJ1-2	TRBV4-3
CASTSAGSYNEQFF	TGTGCCAGCACGTCGGCGGGTTCCTACAATGAGCAGTTCTTC	NA	NA	TRBJ2-1	TRBV2
CASSLVPPWDRGWTEAFF	TGTGCCAGCAGCTTAGTCCCACCTTGGGACAGGGGGTGGACTGAAGCTTTCTTT	NA	TRBD1	TRBJ1-1	TRBV11-3
CASSVGASGYNEQFF	TGTGCCAGCAGCGTAGGGGCTAGCGGTTACAATGAGCAGTTCTTC	NA	TRBD2	TRBJ2-1	TRBV9
CSVEGGVGFRSRDEKLFF	TGCAGCGTTGAAGGGGGGGTTGGTTTTCGGTCTCGGGATGAAAAACTGTTTTTT	NA	NA	TRBJ1-4	TRBV29-1
CASNLGGAGEKLFF	TGTGCCAGCAACCTAGGGGGCGCCGGTGAAAAACTGTTTTTT	NA	TRBD1	TRBJ1-4	TRBV5-8
CASSESREWRGEQFF	TGTGCCAGCAGTGAATCGCGGGAGTGGAGGGGTGAGCAGTTCTTC	NA	TRBD2	TRBJ2-1	TRBV25-1
CASSTGRGLAAYNEQFF	TGTGCCAGTAGCACTGGGCGGGGACTAGCGGCGTACAATGAGCAGTTCTTC	NA	TRBD2	TRBJ2-1	TRBV19
CAISEVWTSSKGAKNIQYF	TGTGCCATCAGTGAGGTTTGGACTAGCTCAAAAGGGGCCAAAAACATTCAGTACTTC	NA	TRBD2	TRBJ2-4	TRBV10-3
CASGQIYGYTF	TGTGCCAGCGGGCAAATCTATGGCTACACCTTC	NA	NA	TRBJ1-2	TRBV27
CASSLGLAATMNTGELFF	TGTGCCAGCAGCTTGGGGCTAGCGGCAACGATGAACACCGGGGAGCTGTTTTTT	once	TRBD2	TRBJ2-2	TRBV5-4
CASKRAGDTDTQYF	TGTGCCAGCAAAAGGGCAGGGGATACAGATACGCAGTATTTT	NA	NA	TRBJ2-3	TRBV28
CASSLNVLASSYNEQFF	TGTGCCAGCAGCTTAAACGTTCTCGCGTCTTCCTACAATGAGCAGTTCTTC	NA	NA	TRBJ2-1	TRBV7-6
CASRSGQPTYEQYF	TGCGCCAGCAGAAGTGGACAGCCAACCTACGAGCAGTACTTC	once	NA	TRBJ2-7	TRBV10-2
CASSEGQGDEKLFF	TGTGCCAGCAGCGAGGGACAGGGTGATGAAAAACTGTTTTTT	NA	TRBD1	TRBJ1-4	TRBV7-9
CASSLGFGGRDEQFF	TGTGCCAGCAGCTTAGGCTTCGGGGGGCGGGATGAGCAGTTCTTC	NA	NA	TRBJ2-1	TRBV13
CASSEHGMMDEKLFF	TGTGCCAGCAGCGAACACGGGATGATGGATGAAAAACTGTTTTTT	NA	NA	TRBJ1-4	TRBV7-2
CASSLDVGTRYEQYF	TGCGCCAGCAGCTTGGACGTGGGGACAAGGTACGAGCAGTACTTC	NA	NA	TRBJ2-7	TRBV5-1
CAWSVGAGDYEQYF	TGTGCCTGGAGTGTAGGAGCGGGAGACTACGAGCAGTACTTC	NA	TRBD2	TRBJ2-7	TRBV30
CSSGPTYEQYF	TGCAGTAGCGGGCCTACCTACGAGCAGTACTTC	NA	NA	TRBJ2-7	TRBV20-1
CSAGGEGGYTF	TGCAGCGCTGGGGGGGAAGGTGGCTACACCTTC	NA	NA	TRBJ1-2	TRBV29-1
CASSPNPGHNTHGYTF	TGCGCCAGCAGCCCGAACCCGGGACATAACACCCATGGCTACACCTTC	NA	NA	TRBJ1-2	TRBV4-3
CASSADGESAEAFF	TGTGCCAGCAGTGCCGACGGGGAGTCGGCTGAAGCTTTCTTT	NA	NA	TRBJ1-1	TRBV6-6
CASSFPGEKLFF	TGCGCCAGCAGCTTTCCCGGGGAAAAACTGTTTTTT	NA	NA	TRBJ1-4	TRBV5-1
CASSPRDSSYEQYF	TGTGCCAGTAGTCCCCGGGACAGCTCCTACGAGCAGTACTTC	once	TRBD1	TRBJ2-7	TRBV19
CASSLEGTRGNIQYF	TGTGCCAGCAGTTTAGAGGGTACCAGGGGGAACATTCAGTACTTC	NA	TRBD1	TRBJ2-4	TRBV27
CASSATAGTTNTGELFF	TGTGCCAGCAGCGCCACGGCCGGGACAACTAACACCGGGGAGCTGTTTTTT	NA	NA	TRBJ2-2	TRBV9
CASSIRTFLSTEAFF	TGTGCCAGTAGTATTCGGACATTCCTTAGCACTGAAGCTTTCTTT	NA	NA	TRBJ1-1	TRBV19
CSANRGGNNEQFF	TGCAGCGCAAACAGGGGCGGGAACAATGAGCAGTTCTTC	NA	NA	TRBJ2-1	TRBV29-1
CASGGVLLRGGKYGYTF	TGTGCCAGCGGGGGGGTGCTTCTAAGGGGCGGGAAGTATGGCTACACCTTC	NA	NA	TRBJ1-2	TRBV21-1
CASSQDSGASQPQHF	TGCGCCAGCAGCCAAGATTCAGGGGCCAGTCAGCCCCAGCATTTT	few	NA	TRBJ1-5	TRBV4-3
CASSPGVEREYNEQFF	TGCGCCAGCAGCCCCGGTGTGGAGCGGGAGTACAATGAGCAGTTCTTC	NA	TRBD2	TRBJ2-1	TRBV4-3
CASSLARSPQETQYF	TGTGCTAGCAGCTTAGCGCGGTCCCCACAAGAGACCCAGTACTTC	few	NA	TRBJ2-5	TRBV7-7
CASSADSELRPQHF	TGTGCCAGCAGCGCCGACTCGGAACTGCGGCCCCAGCATTTT	few	NA	TRBJ1-5	TRBV9
CASSLSGQGTDTQYF	TGTGCCAGCAGTTTATCGGGACAGGGGACAGATACGCAGTATTTT	NA	TRBD1	TRBJ2-3	TRBV27
CASSLATGTEAFF	TGTGCCAGCAGCTTGGCTACAGGGACTGAAGCTTTCTTT	NA	NA	TRBJ1-1	TRBV5-4
CASSQEGAQYEAFF	TGCGCCAGCAGCCAGGAGGGGGCCCAATATGAAGCTTTCTTT	NA	TRBD1	TRBJ1-1	TRBV4-1
CASSSYSGQGGTEAFF	TGTGCCAGCAGTTCGTACTCGGGACAGGGTGGCACTGAAGCTTTCTTT	NA	TRBD1	TRBJ1-1	TRBV28
CASSVLRGGGRATDTQYF	TGTGCCAGCAGCGTACTCCGTGGGGGCGGGAGGGCCACAGATACGCAGTATTTT	NA	TRBD2	TRBJ2-3	TRBV9
CASSMVPGRTSSGANVLTF	TGTGCCAGTAGTATGGTGCCAGGGAGGACCTCCTCTGGGGCCAACGTCCTGACTTTC	NA	NA	TRBJ2-6	TRBV19
CASRGGDEAGELFF	TGTGCCAGCAGGGGCGGGGACGAGGCCGGGGAGCTGTTTTTT	NA	NA	TRBJ2-2	TRBV2
CAIRAGDRGDEQYF	TGTGCCATCAGAGCGGGGGACAGGGGTGACGAGCAGTACTTC	NA	TRBD1	TRBJ2-7	TRBV10-3
CASSRLVGGHTGELFF	TGTGCCAGCAGCCGTCTTGTGGGAGGCCACACCGGGGAGCTGTTTTTT	NA	NA	TRBJ2-2	TRBV13